This is a list of T cell receptor beta chains from one sample in a study of shared clonotypes between healthy human individuals. Profiled with immunoSEQ multiplex PCR; TCRdb holds only in-frame clones, not every one. The table includes millions of clones, over 85% detected once. Input material: naive CD4+ T cells from PBMCs. These receptors were collected from a man between 18 and 29 years old in good health. Some clones in this sample may be carry-over from other donors' samples. Both conserved end residues are part of each CDR3. A D gene is named only where the DNA matches it firmly. Some rows mark clone size as missing; the rest say once, few, many or name a class of expanded clone.

.	.	TRBV7-3	TRBJ2-1	CASSFDRTSNEQFF	TGTGCCAGCAGCTTCGACCGTACTAGCAACGAGCAGTTCTTC
.	.	TRBV7-6	TRBJ2-3	CASSKQGPDTQYF	TGTGCCAGCAGCAAACAGGGTCCAGATACGCAGTATTTT
TRBD2	.	TRBV5-1	TRBJ2-1	CATSRRGLAADNEQFF	TGCGCCACCAGTAGACGAGGACTAGCGGCAGACAATGAGCAGTTCTTC
.	.	TRBV20-1	TRBJ2-1	CREGVDEQFF	TGCAGGGAGGGGGTAGATGAGCAGTTCTTC
TRBD2	.	TRBV7-3	TRBJ2-3	CASSLTSGSSADTQYF	TGTGCCAGCAGCTTAACTAGCGGGAGTTCTGCAGATACGCAGTATTTT
.	.	TRBV18	TRBJ1-1	CASSLGRDTEAFF	TGTGCCAGCTCACTGGGGCGAGACACTGAAGCTTTCTTT
.	once	TRBV6-4	TRBJ2-7	CASSSPREAGSGYEQYF	TGTGCCAGCAGTTCCCCCCGCGAAGCCGGGTCCGGATACGAGCAGTACTTC
.	.	TRBV5-4	TRBJ2-5	CASSRNPLAQETQYF	TGTGCCAGCAGCCGTAACCCTCTAGCGCAAGAGACCCAGTACTTC
TRBD1	.	TRBV29-1	TRBJ2-3	CSVDGTGSTDTQYF	TGCAGCGTTGATGGGACAGGGTCTACAGATACGCAGTATTTT
TRBD1	.	TRBV18	TRBJ1-1	CASSPQGGTEAFF	TGTGCCAGCTCACCTCAGGGGGGCACTGAAGCTTTCTTT
.	.	TRBV27	TRBJ2-3	CASSSVSSTDTQYF	TGTGCCAGCAGCAGCGTCTCCAGCACAGATACGCAGTATTTT
.	.	TRBV29-1	TRBJ2-6	CSVKAGAPGANVLTF	TGCAGCGTCAAAGCCGGGGCGCCTGGGGCCAACGTCCTGACTTTC
TRBD2	.	TRBV15	TRBJ2-3	CATSRDRRGLAGGSLFTDTQYF	TGTGCCACCAGCAGAGATCGGAGGGGACTAGCGGGAGGGTCCTTATTCACAGATACGCAGTATTTT
.	.	TRBV2	TRBJ1-1	CASNRVNTEAFF	TGTGCCAGCAACAGAGTGAACACTGAAGCTTTCTTT
.	.	TRBV28	TRBJ1-5	CASSLYRPNQPQHF	TGTGCCAGCAGTTTGTACAGACCCAATCAGCCCCAGCATTTT
TRBD1	.	TRBV29-1	TRBJ2-5	CSVGQVVETQYF	TGCAGCGTGGGACAGGTCGTTGAGACCCAGTACTTC
TRBD1	.	TRBV11-2	TRBJ2-7	CASTTPRTGGNEQYF	TGTGCCAGCACTACCCCAAGGACAGGGGGCAACGAGCAGTACTTC
.	.	TRBV28	TRBJ1-2	CASSFLGPRPGYTF	TGTGCCAGCAGTTTTCTTGGGCCGCGGCCCGGCTACACCTTC
TRBD1	.	TRBV6-5	TRBJ2-7	CASSSRDRGLQQYF	TGTGCCAGCAGTAGCCGGGACAGGGGGCTTCAGCAGTACTTC
TRBD2	.	TRBV30	TRBJ2-2	CAWSAREGRELFF	TGTGCCTGGAGTGCCCGGGAGGGTAGGGAGCTGTTTTTT
.	.	TRBV18	TRBJ2-7	CASSPDGARDIDYEQYF	TGTGCCAGCTCACCCGACGGGGCGAGGGACATCGACTACGAGCAGTACTTC
TRBD2	.	TRBV9	TRBJ2-7	CASSVSGNSYEQYF	TGTGCCAGCAGCGTAAGCGGGAACTCCTACGAGCAGTACTTC